The 2 T cell receptor beta chains presented below share a single source sample, sequenced in a study of beta chain features in type 1 diabetes. Broader study findings: Moderate yet significant TCRB CDR3 shortening was seen in Type 1 diabetes patients in all four CD4+ subsets.

What these receptors recognize is not known. cDNA synthesis used the whole RNA isolate, giving expressed TCRB sequences. Some clones are missing from TCRdb's copy, which holds only in-frame ones; the method was immunoSEQ multiplex PCR. This table has approximately 730,000 clones, under 15% appearing once. Sequencing was carried out using naive CD4+ T cells from blood. The receptor set was obtained from a man aged 18-30 years with type 1 diabetes.

This clone has only a few counts. The chain employs TRBV7-8 and TRBJ1-6; D remains ambiguous. The CDR3 contains 15 residues. From germline, CDR1 is SGHVS and CDR2 FQNEAQ. Trimming removed 1 base from V and 8 bases from J, with 12 bases in between. This chain's CDR3 is CASSLDSPRDSPLHF. The CDR3 DNA reads as TGTGCCAGCAGCTTAGACAGCCCGAGGGATTCACCCCTCCACTTT.

This clone has a handful of counts. The rearrangement uses TRBV7-2 and TRBJ1-6; D uncertain. V lost 4 bases and J 14 bases, leaving 9 bases between the germline ends. Germline CDR1 SGHTA, CDR2 FQGNSA. CDR3 length: 11 residues. This CDR3 is CASSSNSALHF. The CDR3 coding sequence is TGTGCCAGCAGCTCTAACTCAGCCCTCCACTTT.